This T cell receptor (beta chain) was sequenced in a study of CD8+ T cells in alopecia areata. The study, taken as a whole, reports: Greater clonality was observed in lesional scalp samples, especially alopecia totalis/universalis, versus normal scalp. Resident alphabeta T-cell populations of normal skin are likewise subject to sequencing in scalp samples.

Extracted from the samples, RNA was reverse transcribed into cDNA to serve as the sequencing template. The data were produced by immunoSEQ multiplex PCR, yet TCRdb's version contains in-frame clones alone and is incomplete. The sample contains 120,000 or so clones, around 48% of which appear only once. Remarks on this clone: The target antigen is unknown.

In alopecia areata patients, both lesional scalp punch biopsies and peripheral blood were collected. Separation by sorting yielded CD4+ and CD8+ T cells from PBMCs. Germline-derived CDR1 and CDR2 are SGHAT and FQNNGV. Trimming took 1 base from V and 1 from J, leaving 8 bases between them. The CDR3 loop spans 15 amino acids. The TCR originated in a human donor with alopecia areata. The J gene is TRBJ2-1, the V gene TRBV11-2, with D perhaps TRBD2 (5 bases). Input material: NKG2D-low CD8+ T cells sorted from blood. CDR3 protein: CASSLAGDSYNEQFF. For the CDR3, the DNA is TGTGCCAGCAGCTTAGCCGGGGATTCCTACAATGAGCAGTTCTTC. Drawing the rest from reference TRBV11-2 and TRBJ2-1, the complete variable domain is EAGVAQSPRYKIIEKRQSVAFWCNPISGHATLYWYQQILGQGPKLLIQFQNNGVVDDSQLPKDRFSAERLKGVDSTLKIQPAKLEDSAVYLCASSLAGDSYNEQFFGPGTRLTVL.